The TCR beta chain described here comes from a study of blood T cell repertoires in COVID-19. Study overall: The analysed material was cDNA or gDNA that came from T cells, B-cell-depleted T cells, or PBMCs.

This CDR3 is built from 15 residues. Germline CDR1 reads SNHLY; CDR2 reads FYNNEI. V lost 6 bases and J lost 6; bases outside the gene matches: 13. Assay used: immunoSEQ multiplex PCR; TCRdb lists only in-frame clones, some missing. The sample lists approximately 22,000 clones, 82% seen once, with 7% to 10% in the top ten. The chain recombines TRBV2 with TRBJ1-2, with 7 bases aligning to TRBD1. The TCR comes from a human donor in a cohort sampled during active COVID-19. The sequencing sample was made of peripheral blood. CDR3 amino acids: CASRTGQILGDGYTF. The CDR3, as DNA: TGTGCCAGCAGAACGGGACAGATCCTAGGAGATGGCTACACCTTC.